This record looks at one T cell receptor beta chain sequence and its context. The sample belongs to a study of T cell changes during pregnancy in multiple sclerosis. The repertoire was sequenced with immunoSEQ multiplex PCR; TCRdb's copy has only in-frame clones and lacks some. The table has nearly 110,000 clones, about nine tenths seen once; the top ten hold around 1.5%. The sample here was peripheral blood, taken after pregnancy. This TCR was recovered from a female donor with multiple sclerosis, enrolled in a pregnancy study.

CDR3: CASSQTSGSSTDTQYF. The CDR3, as DNA: TGTGCCAGCAGTCAGACTAGCGGTTCTAGCACAGATACGCAGTATTTT. This chain joins TRBV6-4 and TRBJ2-3; 9 bases align to TRBD2. Germline CDR1 MRHNA, CDR2 SNTAGT. J lost 0 bases, V lost 5 bases, and 6 bases had no gene match. The CDR3 covers 16 residues.